The 13 T cell receptor beta chains in this list originate from one sample, sequenced in a study of blood T cell repertoires in COVID-19. Some clones are missing from TCRdb's copy, which holds only in-frame ones; the method was immunoSEQ multiplex PCR. The table has around 97,000 clones, roughly 90% seen once. Sequenced material: peripheral blood. The receptors were sampled from a human donor in a cohort sampled during active COVID-19.

The V and J genes are TRBV6-2 or TRBV6-3 and TRBJ1-1, with TRBD1 as a possible D gene (5 bases). CDR1 and CDR2 (germline): MNHEY, SVGEGT. Trimming shortened V by 2 bases and J by 5 bases, and 15 bases separated the two germline ends. This CDR3 contains 15 residues. The CDR3 DNA is TGTGCCAGCAGTTACAGTTCGGGGGTTGGAACTGAAGCTTTCTTT. It codes for CASSYSSGVGTEAFF.

The rearrangement links TRBV5-1 to TRBJ2-7; 11 bases are a match to TRBD1. The CDR3 totals 15 residues. Germline loops: CDR1 SGHRS, CDR2 YFSETQ. J gave up 0 bases and V 3 bases, and 2 bases lay outside the gene matches. The CDR3 sequence is CASSSGTGGSYEQYF. The DNA for the CDR3 is TGCGCCAGCAGCTCGGGGACAGGGGGCTCCTACGAGCAGTACTTC.

The chain carries TRBV5-6 and TRBJ2-1; 9 bases fit TRBD2. V lost 0 bases to trimming and J lost 8 bases; unmatched junction nucleotides: 6. Germline CDR1 is SGHDT and CDR2 is YYEEEE. This CDR3 is 15 amino acids long. Written as DNA, the CDR3 is TGTGCCAGCAGCTTGGCCCTAGCGGGACTCGATGAGCAGTTCTTC. The encoded protein is CASSLALAGLDEQFF.

The chain recombines TRBV5-4 with TRBJ2-7, with TRBD1 identical over 8 bases. The germline V gene encodes CDR1 SGHNT and CDR2 YYREEE (reference sequence). V gave up 0 bases and J gave up 4 bases; unmatched junction bases: 6. This CDR3 is 15 amino acids long. The CDR3 DNA reads TGTGCCAGCAGCTTGGTTGGCAGGGGGCCGTACGAGCAGTACTTC. It codes for CASSLVGRGPYEQYF. The full variable domain, its missing parts supplied by reference TRBV5-4 and TRBJ2-7, is ETGVTQSPTHLIKTRGQQVTLRCSSQSGHNTVSWYQQALGQGPQFIFQYYREEENGRGNFPPRFSGLQFPNYSSELNVNALELDDSALYLCASSLVGRGPYEQYFGPGTRLTVT.

The V gene is TRBV19, the J gene TRBJ2-1; TRBD2 matches at 11 bases. The ends lost 6 bases at V and 5 bases at J; junction bases unmatched: 6. CDR1 LNHDA and CDR2 SQIVND come from the germline V gene (reference sequence). This CDR3 comprises 15 residues. The CDR3 reads CASSIDSGGDNEQFF. The CDR3 DNA reads as TGTGCCAGTAGCATCGATAGCGGGGGGGACAATGAGCAGTTCTTC.

V usage is TRBV6-6 and J usage is TRBJ1-2; possible D gene TRBD1, 5 bases. The CDR3 is made up of 13 amino acids. Trimming cost V 5 bases and J 12 bases, with 19 bases left between them. Germline CDR1 is MNHNY and CDR2 is SVGAGI (reference sequence). In DNA form, the CDR3 reads TGTGCCAGCAGTGGGGGGGACGTCGCCCAGGACACCTTC. This gives the protein CASSGGDVAQDTF.

The chain has TRBV28 and TRBJ1-2, with D tentatively TRBD1 (5 bases). The V end was cut by 6 bases, the J end by 4 bases, with 21 bases between. CDR1 and CDR2 from the germline V gene are MDHEN and SYDVKM. The CDR3 length is 16 residues. CDR3 residues: CASSLPGEGRAYGYTF. The DNA of the CDR3 is TGTGCCAGCAGCCTACCGGGGGAGGGTCGGGCCTATGGCTACACCTTC.

This clone was recorded only once. The DNA of the CDR3 is TGCGCCAGCAGCTTGGCGGGACACGACTCTGGAAACACCATATATTTT. Amino acid sequence: CASSLAGHDSGNTIYF. This chain links TRBV5-1 with TRBJ1-3; tentatively, D is TRBD1 (6 bases). V was trimmed by 0 bases and J by 0 bases, leaving 10 bases between them. The germline V gene encodes CDR1 SGHRS and CDR2 YFSETQ. The CDR3 is 16 residues long.

The chain has TRBV19 and TRBJ1-1, with TRBD1 as a possible D gene (6 bases). The germline CDR1 and CDR2 sequences are LNHDA and SQIVND (reference sequence). Trimming cost V 7 bases and J 6 bases, with 21 bases left between them. The CDR3 extends over 15 amino acids. The CDR3 DNA sequence: TGTGCCAGTAAAAAGACAGGCCCGTCCCCCGCTGAAGCTTTCTTT. Its protein is CASKKTGPSPAEAFF. Full variable domain (missing parts from reference TRBV19 and TRBJ1-1): DGGITQSPKYLFRKEGQNVTLSCEQNLNHDAMYWYRQDPGQGLRLIYYSQIVNDFQKGDIAEGYSVSREKKESFPLTVTSAQKNPTAFYLCASKKTGPSPAEAFFGQGTRLTVV.

The gene calls are TRBV7-6 and TRBJ1-6, with a possible D match to TRBD1 (5 bases). The V gene lost 2 bases and the J gene lost 10 bases, with 21 bases spanning the gap. Germline V lookup: CDR1 SGHVS, CDR2 FNYEAQ. The CDR3 runs to 17 residues. The CDR3 DNA is TGTGCCAGCAGCTTAATCGTGGGGGGGACGGCTGCCTCACCCCTCCACTTT. Translated: CASSLIVGGTAASPLHF.

This chain connects TRBV25-1 to TRBJ2-3, with TRBD2 identical over 11 bases. Germline trimming cut 7 bases from V and 2 bases from J; bases unmatched to any gene: 8. This CDR3 comprises 16 residues. Per the germline V gene, CDR1 is MGHDK and CDR2 is SYGVNS. CDR3 protein: CASISSSGGTTDTQYF. The CDR3 DNA reads as TGTGCCAGCATAAGTTCTAGCGGGGGGACCACAGATACGCAGTATTTT.

The chain combines TRBV28 with TRBJ2-1, with 9 bases aligning to TRBD2. CDR3 length: 16 residues. Germline trimming cut 2 bases from V and 1 base from J; bases unmatched to any gene: 3. The germline gives CDR1 MDHEN, CDR2 SYDVKM. Written as DNA, the CDR3 is TGTGCCAGCAGTTTAGCGGGAGGGCCTTCCTACAATGAGCAGTTCTTC. This translates into CASSLAGGPSYNEQFF.

The chain recombines TRBV27 with TRBJ1-1; D unclear. CDR1 is MNHEY and CDR2 is SMNVEV in the germline V gene (reference sequence). This CDR3 has 13 residues. The germline V and J ends were trimmed by 5 bases and 0 bases, with 7 bases remaining between them. CDR3 loop: CASSPLMNTEAFF. CDR3 DNA: TGTGCCAGCAGTCCACTAATGAACACTGAAGCTTTCTTT.